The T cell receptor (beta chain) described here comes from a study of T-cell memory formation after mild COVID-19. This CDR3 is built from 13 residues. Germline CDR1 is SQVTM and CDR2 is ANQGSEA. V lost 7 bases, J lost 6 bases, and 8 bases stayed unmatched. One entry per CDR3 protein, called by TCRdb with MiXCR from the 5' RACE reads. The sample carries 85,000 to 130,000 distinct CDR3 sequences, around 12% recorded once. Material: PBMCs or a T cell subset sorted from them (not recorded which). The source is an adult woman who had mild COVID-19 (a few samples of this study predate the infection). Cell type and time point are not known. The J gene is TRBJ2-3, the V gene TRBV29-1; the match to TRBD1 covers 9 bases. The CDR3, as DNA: TGCAGCGGACTACAGGGGGCAAGTGATACGCAGTATTTT. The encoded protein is CSGLQGASDTQYF.